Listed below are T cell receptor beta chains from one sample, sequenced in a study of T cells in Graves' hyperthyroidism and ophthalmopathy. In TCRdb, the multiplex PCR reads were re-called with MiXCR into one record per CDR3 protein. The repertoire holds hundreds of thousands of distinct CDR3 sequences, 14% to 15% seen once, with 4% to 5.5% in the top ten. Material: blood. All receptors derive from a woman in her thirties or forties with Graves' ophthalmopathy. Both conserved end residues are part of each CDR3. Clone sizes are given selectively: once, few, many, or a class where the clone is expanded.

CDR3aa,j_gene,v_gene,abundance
CATSGGLARTYEQYF,TRBJ2-7,TRBV15,many
CASSDRVGATEAFF,TRBJ1-1,TRBV27,many
CSAKVPNTEAFF,TRBJ1-1,TRBV20-1,NA
CSATGNYEQYF,TRBJ2-7,TRBV20-1,many
CSARAPAPQWETQYF,TRBJ2-5,TRBV20-1,many
CASSLGTGGEQYF,TRBJ2-7,TRBV11-2,many
CSVEDPTGRGGEAFF,TRBJ1-1,TRBV29-1,many
CASNPVDSRGPYEQYF,TRBJ2-7,TRBV6-1,many
CASSSWDSGYEQYF,TRBJ2-7,TRBV27,few
CSARFRGRGPEQYF,TRBJ2-7,TRBV20-1,many
CASGGRQGANQPQHF,TRBJ1-5,TRBV19,many
CASRELSNQPRHF,TRBJ1-5,TRBV2,many
CASSLRQWTEAFF,TRBJ1-1,TRBV12-3/TRBV12-4,many
CASKRYDEQYF,TRBJ2-7,TRBV28,many
CASTKGTTYEQYF,TRBJ2-7,TRBV28,once
CATSDLGHTEAFF,TRBJ1-1,TRBV24-1,many
CASSPPGSSSNQPQHF,TRBJ1-5,TRBV28,few
CASSEGLMGSYEQYF,TRBJ2-7,TRBV2,many
CAISEDRVNTEAFF,TRBJ1-1,TRBV10-3,many
CASSFVSRNPTGELFF,TRBJ2-2,TRBV27,many
CASSNSQDTSYEQYF,TRBJ2-7,TRBV19,many
CASSLLTSGSSETQYF,TRBJ2-5,TRBV5-6,many
CSAGQGPFYEQYF,TRBJ2-7,TRBV29-1,many
CASSPRFNTGELFF,TRBJ2-2,TRBV7-3,few
CASSSATGMNTEAFF,TRBJ1-1,TRBV12-3/TRBV12-4,many
CASSPGVPSYEQYF,TRBJ2-7,TRBV6-1,many
CASSMGLAGTYEQYF,TRBJ2-7,TRBV5-1,many
CASSQEGQPQHF,TRBJ1-5,TRBV4-1,many
CASSQVAYEQYF,TRBJ2-7,TRBV3-1,many
CASSLDPGPRQPQHF,TRBJ1-5,TRBV5-5,NA
CSARTGASHEQYF,TRBJ2-7,TRBV29-1,NA
CASNWAGTSGNNEQYF,TRBJ2-7,TRBV5-6,many
CASSQDIAGSSYEQYF,TRBJ2-7,TRBV4-1,once
CASSQDFRGRWTEAFF,TRBJ1-1,TRBV3-1,NA
CSATVPFSQPQHF,TRBJ1-5,TRBV20-1,many
CASSESYRAGGKNIQYF,TRBJ2-4,TRBV6-1,NA
CASSLALGESSGFYEQYF,TRBJ2-7,TRBV7-6,NA
CANLLDPARNTGELFF,TRBJ2-2,TRBV19,few
CASSTLLAGGPYEQYF,TRBJ2-7,TRBV6-2/TRBV6-3,many
CASSVGAENTEAFF,TRBJ1-1,TRBV9,NA
CASSRGDEQYF,TRBJ2-7,TRBV7-2,many
CASSLVPRERDEQYF,TRBJ2-7,TRBV7-9,many
CASRADGTYYGYTF,TRBJ1-2,TRBV28,NA
CASSVVLAGGEQYF,TRBJ2-7,TRBV9,few
CASSWTTGEDGYTF,TRBJ1-2,TRBV5-1,NA
CASTSSEGRVGYEQYF,TRBJ2-7,TRBV28,many
CASSPVGQASYEQYF,TRBJ2-7,TRBV11-2,many
CATQGRFSVLTF,TRBJ2-6,TRBV7-8,many
CASSPGGASYEQYF,TRBJ2-7,TRBV7-9,NA
CASGLAGGMGETQYF,TRBJ2-5,TRBV11-3,NA
CASSWHRSKNTEAFF,TRBJ1-1,TRBV27,few
CASSLSGTGANVLTF,TRBJ2-6,TRBV7-3,many
CSANVVGLAGDEQYF,TRBJ2-7,TRBV20-1,many
CASSHLQETQYF,TRBJ2-5,TRBV3-1,many
CASSDREDGTEAFF,TRBJ1-1,TRBV6-1,many